This T cell receptor (beta chain) was sequenced for a study of blood T cell repertoires in COVID-19. V lost 4 bases and J 5 bases, leaving 19 bases between the germline ends. CDR3 length: 16 residues. The germline V gene has CDR1 SGDLS and CDR2 YYNGEE. The method was immunoSEQ multiplex PCR; TCRdb's version includes in-frame clones alone and lacks a portion of them. The sample holds 130,000 to 150,000 clones; approximately 86% are singletons and the top ten take 1.8%. This sequence originates from a man aged 70 or older with acute or convalescent COVID-19. Specimen: peripheral blood. The V gene is TRBV9, the J gene TRBJ2-1; D might be TRBD2 (5 bases). The CDR3 DNA reads TGTGCCAGCAGCTCTTCGCTCCAGCGGTTCAACAATGAGCAGTTCTTC. Protein product: CASSSSLQRFNNEQFF.